This is a list of T cell receptor beta chains from one sample in a study of OX40 agonist ivuxolimab in advanced cancers. TCRdb's copy holds only in-frame clones and misses some; the assay was immunoSEQ multiplex PCR. The table has 40,000 to 60,000 clones, roughly 79% seen once; the top ten hold about 6.4%. The source was CD4+ or CD8+ T cells sorted from blood, collected in a trial of the OX40 agonist ivuxolimab. The receptors originated from an adult with an advanced solid tumor such as melanoma, head and neck, liver or kidney cancer. Both conserved end residues are part of each CDR3. The D gene is left open where the match is weak. Clone size appears in some rows only: once, few, many, or a class for an expanded clone.

>TRBV4-3|NA|13|TRBD1|TRBJ1-1
TGCGCCAGCAGTCCGACAGGGAGCACTGAAGCTTTCTTT
CASSPTGSTEAFF
>TRBV19|NA|13|NA|TRBJ2-7
TGTGCCAGTAGCCCGGGACAAACCTACGAGCAGTACTTC
CASSPGQTYEQYF
>TRBV5-6|NA|15|NA|TRBJ1-2
TGTGCCAGCCGCGGGCAGGGTGAAGCTAACTATGGCTACACCTTC
CASRGQGEANYGYTF
>TRBV5-8|NA|16|NA|TRBJ2-2
TGTGCCAGCAGCTTGGGTCCAGGGGAAAACACCGGGGAGCTGTTTTTT
CASSLGPGENTGELFF
>TRBV5-4|once|15|NA|TRBJ2-3
TGCGCCAGCAGCCAAATTCCCGGGAGTGGTGATACGCAGTATTTT
CASSQIPGSGDTQYF
>TRBV28|NA|16|TRBD2|TRBJ2-1
TGTGCCAGCAGTTTGTGGAGTAGCGGGGGGAACAATGAGCAGTTCTTC
CASSLWSSGGNNEQFF
>TRBV7-9|NA|15|NA|TRBJ2-1
TGTGCCAGCAGCCCGTTCACGAGCTCCTACAATGAGCAGTTCTTC
CASSPFTSSYNEQFF
>TRBV4-3|once|16|TRBD1|TRBJ1-1
TGCGCCAGCAGCCTCGACCCCGGGACAGGGAGTAGTGAAGCTTTCTTT
CASSLDPGTGSSEAFF
>TRBV4-1|once|15|TRBD1|TRBJ1-5
TGCGCCAGCAGCCGCGGACAGGGGAGCAATCAGCCCCAGCATTTT
CASSRGQGSNQPQHF
>TRBV5-6|NA|16|NA|TRBJ2-3
TGTGCCAGCAGCGAGGGGACACTCAGTAGCACAGATACGCAGTATTTT
CASSEGTLSSTDTQYF
>TRBV13|NA|14|NA|TRBJ2-3
TGTGCCAGCAGCTTAGAACTAACCACAGATACGCAGTATTTT
CASSLELTTDTQYF
>TRBV15|NA|13|TRBD1|TRBJ1-2
TGTGCCACCAGCAGTGACAGGGCATATGGCTACACCTTC
CATSSDRAYGYTF
>TRBV5-6|NA|16|NA|TRBJ1-5
TGTGCCAGCAGCTTATGGGGGGGCTACAGCAATCAGCCCCAGCATTTT
CASSLWGGYSNQPQHF
>TRBV27|NA|16|TRBD2|TRBJ2-3
TGTGCCAGCAGTTTAGGTAGCGGGGGGACCACAGATACGCAGTATTTT
CASSLGSGGTTDTQYF
>TRBV11-2|NA|16|TRBD2|TRBJ2-7
TGTGCCAGCAGCTGGGCCATAGCGGGAGCTAATTCCGAGCAGTACTTC
CASSWAIAGANSEQYF
>TRBV6-5|NA|14|NA|TRBJ1-1
TGTGCCAGCAGTTACAGGGGCTGGAACACTGAAGCTTTCTTT
CASSYRGWNTEAFF
>TRBV7-2|NA|16|TRBD2|TRBJ2-7
TGTGCCAGCAGCTTTCCACGACTAGCGATCTCCTACGAGCAGTACTTC
CASSFPRLAISYEQYF
>TRBV19|NA|14|NA|TRBJ1-1
TGTGCCAGTAGTATAAGCCAGTCAGGCACTGAAGCTTTCTTT
CASSISQSGTEAFF
>TRBV2|NA|15|TRBD1|TRBJ2-1
TGTGCCAGCAGTGAATTGACAGGGGCTCTCGATGAGCAGTTCTTC
CASSELTGALDEQFF
>TRBV6-6|NA|12|NA|TRBJ1-2
TGTGCCAGCAGTTACTGGGGTGGCGGCTACACCTTC
CASSYWGGGYTF
>TRBV28|NA|17|TRBD1|TRBJ2-5
TGTGCCAGCAGTCCGCCCCTCCGGACAGGGCTCCAAGAGACCCAGTACTTC
CASSPPLRTGLQETQYF
>TRBV6-6|NA|16|NA|TRBJ1-4
TGTGCCAGCAGTTACTCGACGGGGACCCCTAATGAAAAACTGTTTTTT
CASSYSTGTPNEKLFF
>TRBV4-1|few|15|TRBD2|TRBJ2-1
TGCGCCAGCTCCGGACTAGCGGGGGTCTACAATGAGCAGTTCTTC
CASSGLAGVYNEQFF
>TRBV7-8|NA|15|TRBD1|TRBJ2-7
TGTGCCAGCAGCTTAGTTACGCAGGGGGCGGGAGAGCAGTACTTC
CASSLVTQGAGEQYF
>TRBV19|NA|15|NA|TRBJ2-7
TGTGCCAGTAGTATAGATTCGGGGGGCGCGTACGAGCAGTACTTC
CASSIDSGGAYEQYF
>TRBV27|NA|14|NA|TRBJ1-2
TGTGCCAGCAGTTTCGTGGGAGGGGCCGGTGGCTACACCTTC
CASSFVGGAGGYTF
>TRBV5-6|NA|11|NA|TRBJ2-7
TGTGCCAGCAGCTTGGGGGACGAGCAGTACTTC
CASSLGDEQYF
>TRBV6-5|NA|14|TRBD1|TRBJ1-5
TGTGCCAGCAGCTGGGGACAGGGGACTCAGCCCCAGCATTTT
CASSWGQGTQPQHF
>TRBV27|few|14|TRBD2|TRBJ2-1
TGTGCCAGCAGCACTGTCGGGGGGGTCAATGAGCAGTTCTTC
CASSTVGGVNEQFF
>TRBV2|NA|15|NA|TRBJ1-4
TGTGCCAGCAGTTGGCAACAGGAGATTAATGAAAAACTGTTTTTT
CASSWQQEINEKLFF
>TRBV29-1|NA|13|TRBD1|TRBJ1-2
TGCAGCGTCGACGGACAGGGGGAAACTGGCTACACCTTC
CSVDGQGETGYTF
>TRBV28|NA|15|NA|TRBJ1-6
TGTGCCAGCAGTTCCGCCGTACTCTATAATTCACCCCTCCACTTT
CASSSAVLYNSPLHF
>TRBV11-2|NA|14|TRBD2|TRBJ2-7
TGTGCCAGCAGCTTTAGCGGGGGGTCCTACGAGCAGTACTTC
CASSFSGGSYEQYF
>TRBV4-1|NA|16|NA|TRBJ1-4
TGCGCCAGCAGCCAAGATCCAGGAGGGGGGAATGAAAAACTGTTTTTT
CASSQDPGGGNEKLFF
>TRBV5-6|NA|13|NA|TRBJ2-1
TGTGCCAGCAGCTTGGCCGACACACTTGAGCAGTTCTTC
CASSLADTLEQFF
>TRBV19|NA|13|NA|TRBJ2-7
TGTGCCAGTAGTAAATGGTTGGGCTACGAGCAGTACTTC
CASSKWLGYEQYF
>TRBV27|NA|13|NA|TRBJ1-2
TGTGCCAGCAGTTTAGGGGGGTCAGATGGCTACACCTTC
CASSLGGSDGYTF
>TRBV4-1|NA|15|TRBD1|TRBJ1-2
TGCGCCAGCAGCCCGCGGGACAGCGTATATTATGGCTACACCTTC
CASSPRDSVYYGYTF
>TRBV28|few|16|TRBD1|TRBJ2-1
TGTGCCAGCAGAAACCTCGGGACAGGGCTAGGAAATGAGCAGTTCTTC
CASRNLGTGLGNEQFF
>TRBV15|NA|16|TRBD2|TRBJ2-1
TGTGCCACCAGCAGAGTTGGGGCTAGCGGGAGTCATGAGCAGTTCTTC
CATSRVGASGSHEQFF
>TRBV28|few|15|TRBD2|TRBJ2-7
TGTGCCAGCACCCCCTTAACTAGCGGGTTTGGTGTGCAGTACTTC
CASTPLTSGFGVQYF
>TRBV6-5|few|14|TRBD1|TRBJ2-1
TGTGCCAGCGGTATCGGGACAGGGGGCAATGAGCAGTTCTTC
CASGIGTGGNEQFF
>TRBV19|NA|15|TRBD2|TRBJ2-1
TGTGCCAGTAGTATTCGGACTAGCGGGTTGAATGAGCAGTTCTTC
CASSIRTSGLNEQFF
>TRBV6-1|NA|14|TRBD1|TRBJ2-7
TGTGCCAGCACCGACGTGGGACAGGGGTACGAGCAGTACTTC
CASTDVGQGYEQYF